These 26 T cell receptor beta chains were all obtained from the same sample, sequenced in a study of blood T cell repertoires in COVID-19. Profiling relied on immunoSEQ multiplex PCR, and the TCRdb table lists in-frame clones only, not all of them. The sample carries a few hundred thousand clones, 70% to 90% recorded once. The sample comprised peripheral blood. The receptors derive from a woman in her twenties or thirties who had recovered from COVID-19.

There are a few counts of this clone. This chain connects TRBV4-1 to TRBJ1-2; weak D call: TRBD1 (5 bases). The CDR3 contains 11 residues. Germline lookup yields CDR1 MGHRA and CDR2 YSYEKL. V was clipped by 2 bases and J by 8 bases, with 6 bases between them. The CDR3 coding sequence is TGCGCCAGCAGCCAAACAGGAGGCTACACCTTC. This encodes CASSQTGGYTF.

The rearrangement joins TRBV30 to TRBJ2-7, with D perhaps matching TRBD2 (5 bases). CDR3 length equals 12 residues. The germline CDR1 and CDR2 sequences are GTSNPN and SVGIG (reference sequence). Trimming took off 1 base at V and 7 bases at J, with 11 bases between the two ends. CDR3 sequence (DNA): TGTGCCTGGAGTGAGGCCCCGGGAGAGCAGTACTTC. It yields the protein CAWSEAPGEQYF.

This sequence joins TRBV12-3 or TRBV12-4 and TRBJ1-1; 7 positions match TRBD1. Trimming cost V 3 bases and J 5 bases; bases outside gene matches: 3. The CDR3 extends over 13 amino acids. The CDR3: CASSFTGETEAFF. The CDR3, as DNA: TGTGCCAGCAGTTTTACAGGGGAGACTGAAGCTTTCTTT.

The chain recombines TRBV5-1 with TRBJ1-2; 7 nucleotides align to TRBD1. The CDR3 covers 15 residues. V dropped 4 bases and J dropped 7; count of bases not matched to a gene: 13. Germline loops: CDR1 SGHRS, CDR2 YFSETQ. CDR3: CASSLLGGGASGYTF. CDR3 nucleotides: TGCGCCAGCAGCCTGCTAGGAGGGGGCGCATCTGGCTACACCTTC.

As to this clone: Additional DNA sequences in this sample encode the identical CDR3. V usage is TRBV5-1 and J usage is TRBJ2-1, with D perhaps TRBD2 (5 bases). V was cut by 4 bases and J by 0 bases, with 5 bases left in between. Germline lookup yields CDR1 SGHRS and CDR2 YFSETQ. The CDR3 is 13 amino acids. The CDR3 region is CASSRDSYNEQFF. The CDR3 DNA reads TGCGCCAGCAGCCGGGACTCCTACAATGAGCAGTTCTTC.

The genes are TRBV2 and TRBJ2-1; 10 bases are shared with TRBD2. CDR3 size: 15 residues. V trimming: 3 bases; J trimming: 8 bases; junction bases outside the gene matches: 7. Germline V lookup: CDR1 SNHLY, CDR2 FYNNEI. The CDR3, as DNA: TGTGCCAGCAGTGATGGACTAGCGGCAGCGCATGAGCAGTTCTTC. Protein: CASSDGLAAAHEQFF.

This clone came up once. The CDR3 loop is CASSQDPDRTYEQYF. The DNA for the CDR3 is TGTGCCAGCAGCCAAGACCCGGACAGAACCTACGAGCAGTACTTC. The chain has TRBV3-1 (or the pseudogene TRBV3-2) and TRBJ2-7, with D tentatively TRBD1 (6 bases). Trimming took 0 bases from V and 2 from J, leaving 11 bases between them. CDR1 is LGHDT and CDR2 is YNNKEL in the germline V gene (reference sequence). This CDR3 is built from 15 residues.

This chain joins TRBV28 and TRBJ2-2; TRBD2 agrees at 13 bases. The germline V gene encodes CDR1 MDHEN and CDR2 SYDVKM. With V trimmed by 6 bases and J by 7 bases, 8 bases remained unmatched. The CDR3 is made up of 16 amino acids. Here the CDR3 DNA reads TGTGCCAGCAGCCCACTAGCGGGGGGGCCCGGCGGGGAGCTGTTTTTT. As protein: CASSPLAGGPGGELFF.

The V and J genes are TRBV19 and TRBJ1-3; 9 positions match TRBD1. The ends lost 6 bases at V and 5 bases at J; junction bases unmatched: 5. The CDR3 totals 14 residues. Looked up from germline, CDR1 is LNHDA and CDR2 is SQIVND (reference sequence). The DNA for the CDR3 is TGTGCCAGTAGCCGAACAGGGGGCAGAAACACCATATATTTT. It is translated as CASSRTGGRNTIYF.

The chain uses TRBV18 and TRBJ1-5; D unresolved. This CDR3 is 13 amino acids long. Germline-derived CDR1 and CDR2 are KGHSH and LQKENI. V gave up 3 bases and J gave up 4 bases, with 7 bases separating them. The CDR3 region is CASSPGINQPQHF. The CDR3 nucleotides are TGTGCCAGCTCACCCGGGATTAATCAGCCCCAGCATTTT. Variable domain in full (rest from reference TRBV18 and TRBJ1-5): NAGVMQNPRHLVRRRGQEARLRCSPMKGHSHVYWYRQLPEEGLKFMVYLQKENIIDESGMPKERFSAEFPKEGPSILRIQQVVRGDSAAYFCASSPGINQPQHFGDGTRLSIL.

This chain's CDR3 is CASSPTPGDTNEKLFF. CDR3 DNA sequence: TGTGCCAGCAGCCCGACGCCGGGGGATACTAATGAAAAACTGTTTTTT. This chain connects TRBV5-5 to TRBJ1-4; weak D call: TRBD1 (5 bases). Trimming shortened V by 4 bases and J by 2 bases, and 15 bases separated the two germline ends. Germline V lookup: CDR1 SGHKS, CDR2 YYEKEE (reference sequence). This CDR3 comprises 16 residues.

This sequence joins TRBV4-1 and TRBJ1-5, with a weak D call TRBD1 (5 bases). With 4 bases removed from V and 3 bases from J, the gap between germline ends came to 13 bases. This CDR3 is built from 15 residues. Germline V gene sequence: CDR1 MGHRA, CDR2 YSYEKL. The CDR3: CASSPLQGPNQPQHF. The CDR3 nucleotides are TGCGCCAGCAGCCCCCTTCAGGGCCCCAATCAGCCCCAGCATTTT.

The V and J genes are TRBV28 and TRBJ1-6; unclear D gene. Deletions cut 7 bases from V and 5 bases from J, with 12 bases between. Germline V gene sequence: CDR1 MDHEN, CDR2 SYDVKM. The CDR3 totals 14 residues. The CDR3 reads CASTNSRNNSPLHF. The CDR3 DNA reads TGTGCCAGCACAAATAGCAGAAATAATTCACCCCTCCACTTT.

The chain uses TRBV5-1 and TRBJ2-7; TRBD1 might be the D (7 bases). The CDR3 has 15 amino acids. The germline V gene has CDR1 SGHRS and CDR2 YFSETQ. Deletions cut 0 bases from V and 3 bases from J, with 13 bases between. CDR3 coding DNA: TGCGCCAGCAGCTTGGAGGGGGCGCGGGGCTACGAGCAGTACTTC. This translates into CASSLEGARGYEQYF.

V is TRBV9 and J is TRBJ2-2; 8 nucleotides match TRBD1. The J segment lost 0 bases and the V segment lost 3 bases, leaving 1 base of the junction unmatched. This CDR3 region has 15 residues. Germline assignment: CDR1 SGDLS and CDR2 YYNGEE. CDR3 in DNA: TGTGCCAGCAGCGCGACAGGGGCGAACACCGGGGAGCTGTTTTTT. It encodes CASSATGANTGELFF. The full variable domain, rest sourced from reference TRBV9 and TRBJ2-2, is DSGVTQTPKHLITATGQRVTLRCSPRSGDLSVYWYQQSLDQGLQFLIQYYNGEERAKGNILERFSAQQFPDLHSELNLSSLELGDSALYFCASSATGANTGELFFGEGSRLTVL.

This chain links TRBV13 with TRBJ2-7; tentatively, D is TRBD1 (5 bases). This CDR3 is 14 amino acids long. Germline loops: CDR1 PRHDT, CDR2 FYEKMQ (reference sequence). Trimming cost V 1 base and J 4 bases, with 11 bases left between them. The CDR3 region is CASSLEGLLYEQYF. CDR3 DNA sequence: TGTGCCAGCAGCTTAGAGGGGCTCTTGTACGAGCAGTACTTC.

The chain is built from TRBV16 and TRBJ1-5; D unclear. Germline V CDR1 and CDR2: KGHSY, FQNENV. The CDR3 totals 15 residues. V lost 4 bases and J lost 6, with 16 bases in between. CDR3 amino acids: CASSRSPPGGQPQHF. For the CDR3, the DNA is TGTGCCAGCAGCCGCTCCCCTCCGGGAGGTCAGCCCCAGCATTTT. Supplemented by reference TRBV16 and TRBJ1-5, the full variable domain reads GEEVAQTPKHLVRGEGQKAKLYCAPIKGHSYVFWYQQVLKNEFKFLISFQNENVFDETGMPKERFSAKCLPNSPCSLEIQATKLEDSAVYFCASSRSPPGGQPQHFGDGTRLSIL.

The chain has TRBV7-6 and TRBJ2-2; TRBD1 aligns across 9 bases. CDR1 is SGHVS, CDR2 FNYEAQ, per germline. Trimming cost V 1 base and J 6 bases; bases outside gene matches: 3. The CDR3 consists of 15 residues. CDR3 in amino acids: CASSLGTGEAGELFF. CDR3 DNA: TGTGCCAGCAGCTTAGGGACAGGGGAGGCCGGGGAGCTGTTTTTT.

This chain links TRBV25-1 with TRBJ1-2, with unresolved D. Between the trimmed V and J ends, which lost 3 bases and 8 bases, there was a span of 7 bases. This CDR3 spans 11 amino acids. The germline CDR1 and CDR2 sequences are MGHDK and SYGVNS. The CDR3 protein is CASSDGSGYTF. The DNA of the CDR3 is TGTGCCAGCAGTGACGGTAGCGGCTACACCTTC.

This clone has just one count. This chain's CDR3 is CASSPSGGALETQYF. CDR3 DNA: TGTGCCAGCAGCCCTAGCGGGGGGGCCCTTGAGACCCAGTACTTC. The chain is built from TRBV7-3 and TRBJ2-5; TRBD2 matches 12 bases. Germline assignment: CDR1 SGHTA and CDR2 FQGTGA. The CDR3 has 15 residues. After removal of 5 bases from V and 5 bases from J, the junction contained 6 bases not matched to a gene.

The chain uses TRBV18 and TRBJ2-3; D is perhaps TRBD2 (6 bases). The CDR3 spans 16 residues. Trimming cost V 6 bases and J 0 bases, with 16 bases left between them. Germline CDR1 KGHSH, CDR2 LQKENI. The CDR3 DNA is TGTGCCAGCTCCTACTGGAGGGGCCTGAGCACAGATACGCAGTATTTT. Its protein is CASSYWRGLSTDTQYF.

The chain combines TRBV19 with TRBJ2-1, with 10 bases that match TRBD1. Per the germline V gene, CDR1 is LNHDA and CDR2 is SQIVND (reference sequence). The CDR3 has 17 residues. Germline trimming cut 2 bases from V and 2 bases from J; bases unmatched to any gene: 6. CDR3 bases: TGTGCCAGTAGTATAAAAAAGGGACAGGGGACCTACAATGAGCAGTTCTTC. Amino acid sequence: CASSIKKGQGTYNEQFF.

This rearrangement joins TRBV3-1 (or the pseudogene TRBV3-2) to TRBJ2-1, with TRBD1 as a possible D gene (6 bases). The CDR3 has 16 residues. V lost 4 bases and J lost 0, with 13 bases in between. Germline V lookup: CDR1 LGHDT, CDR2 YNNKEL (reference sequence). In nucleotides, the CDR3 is TGTGCCAGCAGCCGCCGACAGGTCGACTCCTACAATGAGCAGTTCTTC. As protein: CASSRRQVDSYNEQFF.

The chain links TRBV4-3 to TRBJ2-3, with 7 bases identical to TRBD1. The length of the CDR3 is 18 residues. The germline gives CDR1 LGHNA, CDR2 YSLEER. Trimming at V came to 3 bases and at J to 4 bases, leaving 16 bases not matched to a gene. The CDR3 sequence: CASSQEDHRGVIADTQYF. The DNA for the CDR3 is TGCGCCAGCAGCCAGGAGGACCACAGGGGAGTTATTGCAGATACGCAGTATTTT.

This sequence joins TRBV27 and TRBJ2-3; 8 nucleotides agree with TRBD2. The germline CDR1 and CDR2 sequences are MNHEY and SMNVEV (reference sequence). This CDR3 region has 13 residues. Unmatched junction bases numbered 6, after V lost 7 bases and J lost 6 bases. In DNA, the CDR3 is TGTGCCAGCACCATTAGCGGGGACGATACGCAGTATTTT. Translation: CASTISGDDTQYF.

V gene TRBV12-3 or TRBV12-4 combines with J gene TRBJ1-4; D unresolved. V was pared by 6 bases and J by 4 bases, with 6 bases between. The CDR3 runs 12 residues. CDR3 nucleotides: TGTGCCAGCAGCCTCGGTAATGAAAAACTGTTTTTT. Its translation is CASSLGNEKLFF.